This T cell receptor beta chain was found in a study of CD8+ T cells in alopecia areata. Sequencing used cDNA as its template, made by extracting RNA and reverse transcribing it. TCRdb's table, derived via immunoSEQ multiplex PCR, lists solely in-frame clones and lacks some. Of a few hundred thousand clones in the sample, about 58% are singletons; the top ten hold 1.5% to 2%. Per germline, CDR1 PRHDT and CDR2 FYEKMQ (reference sequence). V shed 4 bases, J shed 10 bases, and the junction held 3 bases outside the gene matches. This CDR3 is 13 amino acids long. Specified treatment: oral pan-JAK inhibitor, 5-10 mg twice daily. This clone is labeled as medium-sized.

The chain couples TRBV13 to TRBJ1-6; TRBD1 matches at 8 bases. The sequences come from CD4+ T cells sorted from blood, collected at week 4, from a patient treated with tofacitinib. This clonotype was obtained from a human donor with alopecia areata. The CDR3 sequence is CASSSRGHSPLHF. The CDR3 DNA reads TGTGCCAGCAGCTCCAGGGGGCACTCACCCCTCCACTTT.